This T cell receptor beta chain was documented in a study of T cell changes during pregnancy in multiple sclerosis. Profiled with immunoSEQ multiplex PCR; TCRdb holds only in-frame clones, not every one. The sample lists some 50,000 clones; around 95% were seen once. The receptor was isolated from a female donor with multiple sclerosis, enrolled in a pregnancy study. The source material was CD8+ T cells from peripheral blood mononuclear cells, sampled in the first trimester of pregnancy.

The CDR3, as DNA: TGTGCCAGCAGAACAAGAGGCAATGAGCAGTTCTTC. Translated, it gives CASRTRGNEQFF. The V call is TRBV6-5, the J call TRBJ2-1; D gene uncertain. This CDR3 comprises 12 residues. In germline, CDR1 is MNHEY, CDR2 SVGAGI. V was shortened by 6 bases and J by 6 bases, with 9 bases between the two germline ends.